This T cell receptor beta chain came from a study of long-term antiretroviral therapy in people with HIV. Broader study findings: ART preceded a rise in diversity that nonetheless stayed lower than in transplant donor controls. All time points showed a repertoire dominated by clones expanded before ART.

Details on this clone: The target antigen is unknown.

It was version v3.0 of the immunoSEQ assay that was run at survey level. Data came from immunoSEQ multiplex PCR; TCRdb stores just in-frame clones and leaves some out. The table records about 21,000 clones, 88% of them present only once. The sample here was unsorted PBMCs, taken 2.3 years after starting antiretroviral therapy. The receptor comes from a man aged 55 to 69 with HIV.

Written as DNA, the CDR3 is TGCGCCAGCAGCGCGGGACTAGCGGGGGGGTCCTACGAGCAGTACTTC. Its translation: CASSAGLAGGSYEQYF. The gene calls are TRBV4-3 and TRBJ2-7; 16 bases are shared with TRBD2. Germline CDR1 reads LGHNA; CDR2 reads YSLEER. After removal of 5 bases from V and 1 base from J, the junction contained 2 bases not matched to a gene. The CDR3 runs to 16 residues.